These 30 T cell receptor beta chains came from one sample sequenced in a study of T cells in Graves' hyperthyroidism and ophthalmopathy. Researchers amplified the TCR beta CDR3 regions from RNA transcripts. When the TCR CDR3 underwent first-round RT-PCR, the HTBI primer set was used. MiXCR, applied by TCRdb to the multiplex PCR reads, yields one record per CDR3 protein. Found here are hundreds of thousands of distinct CDR3 sequences, roughly a sixth of them singletons; the top ten hold roughly a sixth. Sequenced: blood. These receptors were obtained from a woman between 50 and 59 years old with Graves' hyperthyroidism that later progressed to Graves' ophthalmopathy.

The V call is TRBV7-6, the J call TRBJ1-1, with D tentatively TRBD1 (5 bases). V was pared by 5 bases and J by 6 bases, with 19 bases between. Germline V gene lookup returns CDR1 SGHVS and CDR2 FNYEAQ. The CDR3 has 15 amino acids. CDR3 protein: CASSPASGVGAEAFF. DNA for the CDR3: TGTGCCAGCAGCCCCGCGTCGGGGGTTGGGGCTGAAGCTTTCTTT.

This clonotype showed up many times. The V call is TRBV5-6, the J call TRBJ1-4; 7 nucleotides match TRBD1. Trimming removed 4 bases from V and 8 bases from J; junction bases left unmatched: 8. The length of the CDR3 is 14 residues. Germline CDR1 is SGHDT and CDR2 is YYEEEE. CDR3 nucleotides: TGTGCCAGCAGCGCGACAGGGCTTGAGGAAAAACTGTTTTTT. Protein product: CASSATGLEEKLFF. Drawing the rest from reference TRBV5-6 and TRBJ1-4, the complete variable domain is DAGVTQSPTHLIKTRGQQVTLRCSPKSGHDTVSWYQQALGQGPQFIFQYYEEEERQRGNFPDRFSGHQFPNYSSELNVNALLLGDSALYLCASSATGLEEKLFFGSGTQLSVL.

The V gene is TRBV19, the J gene TRBJ1-5, with D perhaps matching TRBD1 (6 bases). Germline V gene sequence: CDR1 LNHDA, CDR2 SQIVND (reference sequence). The CDR3 sequence is 14 residues long. Trimming removed 5 bases from V and 4 bases from J, with 12 bases in between. CDR3 amino acids: CASSATGRNQPQHF. The CDR3 DNA sequence: TGTGCCAGTAGTGCGACAGGCCGAAATCAGCCCCAGCATTTT.

This clonotype was detected ten times or more. This rearrangement joins TRBV3-1 to TRBJ1-1; D uncertain. This CDR3 is built from 14 residues. The V gene lost 0 bases and the J gene lost 2 bases, with 7 bases spanning the gap. Germline-derived CDR1 and CDR2 are LGHDT and YNNKEL (reference sequence). This CDR3 is CASSQEVTNTEAFF. The CDR3 DNA is TGTGCCAGCAGCCAAGAGGTTACTAACACTGAAGCTTTCTTT.

The chain recombines TRBV20-1 with TRBJ2-3; 12 bases match TRBD2. Trimming took 5 bases from V and 2 from J; bases not matched to a gene: 5. Germline V CDR1 and CDR2: DFQATT, SNEGSKA (reference sequence). The CDR3 runs 15 residues. The CDR3 loop is CSAETSGGTTDTQYF. As DNA, the CDR3 is TGCAGTGCTGAGACTAGCGGGGGAACCACAGATACGCAGTATTTT.

This clonotype was detected a few times. CDR3 amino acids: CASAGVWGDENTIYF. In DNA form, the CDR3 reads TGTGCCAGTGCCGGGGTTTGGGGCGATGAAAACACCATATATTTT. This sequence joins TRBV19 and TRBJ1-3, with D tentatively TRBD1 (5 bases). Germline CDR1 LNHDA, CDR2 SQIVND (reference sequence). CDR3 length: 15 amino acids. V lost 8 bases to trimming and J lost 6 bases, with 20 bases between them.

This clonotype was detected a few times. J is TRBJ1-1 and V is TRBV5-6; D remains ambiguous. This CDR3 has 13 residues. In germline, CDR1 is SGHDT, CDR2 YYEEEE. Trimming removed 2 bases at V and 4 bases at J, with 9 bases between. The DNA for the CDR3 is TGTGCCAGCAGCTTTGATAGCGGCACTGAAGCTTTCTTT. Protein: CASSFDSGTEAFF.

There are a few counts of this clonotype. V is TRBV6-1 and J is TRBJ1-6; D unresolved. V lost 3 bases and J 0 bases, leaving 9 bases between the germline ends. Looked up from germline, CDR1 is MNHNS and CDR2 is SASEGT. This CDR3 contains 16 residues. CDR3 loop: CASSDSLSSYNSPLHF. The CDR3 nucleotides are TGTGCCAGCAGTGATTCTCTTAGCTCCTATAATTCACCCCTCCACTTT.

There are a few counts of this clonotype. The chain links TRBV20-1 to TRBJ1-6; no firm D call. In germline, CDR1 is DFQATT, CDR2 SNEGSKA (reference sequence). V lost 6 bases to trimming and J lost 9 bases, with 12 bases between them. There are 12 residues in the CDR3. CDR3 in amino acids: CSATRTGSPLHF. In DNA, the CDR3 is TGCAGTGCAACTCGGACGGGTTCACCCCTCCACTTT.

This clonotype was observed at least ten times. The chain couples TRBV12-3 or TRBV12-4 to TRBJ2-1, with TRBD2 matching 9 bases. CDR3 length: 20 residues. J was trimmed by 0 bases and V by 2 bases; bases with no gene match: 14. The CDR3 nucleotides read TGTGCCAGCAGTTTAAGGTTTTCGAGCGGGGGGTCTAGCTCCTACAATGAGCAGTTCTTC. It specifies CASSLRFSSGGSSSYNEQFF.

The chain combines TRBV2 with TRBJ1-6; D is possibly TRBD1 (5 bases). Germline values: CDR1 SNHLY, CDR2 FYNNEI. CDR3 length equals 15 residues. Trimming took off 0 bases at V and 6 bases at J, with 9 bases between the two ends. CDR3 protein: CASSEARGFNSPLHF. The CDR3 nucleotides read TGTGCCAGCAGTGAAGCGCGGGGGTTTAATTCACCCCTCCACTTT.

This clonotype showed up just a few times. The chain combines TRBV20-1 with TRBJ2-6, with TRBD2 as a possible D gene (5 bases). This CDR3 comprises 14 residues. CDR1 is DFQATT and CDR2 is SNEGSKA in the germline V gene (reference sequence). V lost 4 bases, J lost 4 bases, and 11 bases lay in between. The CDR3 DNA is TGCAGTGCTACGGGGTCGGGGGGGGCCAACGTCCTGACTTTC. It encodes CSATGSGGANVLTF.

This rearrangement joins TRBV6-1 to TRBJ1-2; unclear D gene. Germline V lookup: CDR1 MNHNS, CDR2 SASEGT. V lost 7 bases, J lost 3 bases, and 15 bases lay in between. The CDR3 runs 14 residues. CDR3 residues: CASTNYGLDYGYTF. The CDR3 DNA is TGTGCCAGCACCAACTACGGCTTGGACTATGGCTACACCTTC.

The chain combines TRBV9 with TRBJ1-6, with D perhaps matching TRBD1 (6 bases). The V gene lost 2 bases and the J gene lost 6 bases, with 12 bases spanning the gap. Germline CDR1 SGDLS, CDR2 YYNGEE. CDR3 size: 15 residues. The CDR3 here is CASSVGGPGNSPLHF. In DNA, the CDR3 is TGTGCCAGCAGCGTGGGGGGGCCCGGTAATTCACCCCTCCACTTT.

Points on this clonotype: This sequence may be a read error, since a much larger clone differs from it by one base. The chain joins TRBV7-9 to TRBJ2-7; 7 bases match TRBD1. This CDR3 region has 15 residues. Germline V gene lookup returns CDR1 SEHNR and CDR2 FQNEAQ (reference sequence). Trimming took 6 bases from V and 3 from J; bases not matched to a gene: 11. The CDR3 DNA follows: TGTGCCAGCAGGAGCGACGGGGCAGGGGGCTACGAGCAGTACTTC. Amino acid sequence: CASRSDGAGGYEQYF.

This clonotype showed up just a few times. The chain is built from TRBV12-3 or TRBV12-4 and TRBJ1-2; D possibly corresponds to TRBD1 (5 bases). V was trimmed by 7 bases and J by 8 bases, leaving 23 bases between them. The CDR3 runs 15 residues. DNA of the CDR3: TGTGCCAGCACCCGTCAGGGCACCACTTTTGGGGGCTACACCTTC. It encodes CASTRQGTTFGGYTF.

This clonotype was detected many times. The chain recombines TRBV3-1 with TRBJ1-2; D gene unclear. From germline, CDR1 is LGHDT and CDR2 YNNKEL (reference sequence). The CDR3 consists of 15 residues. The V end lost 0 bases, the J end lost 0 bases, and 8 bases lay between the germline ends. Here the CDR3 DNA reads TGTGCCAGCAGCCAAGACCTCGCCGCTAACTATGGCTACACCTTC. Translating gives CASSQDLAANYGYTF.

The chain employs TRBV12-3 or TRBV12-4 and TRBJ2-5; D possibly matches TRBD1 or TRBD2 (5 bases each). CDR3 length: 14 amino acids. Trimming stripped 4 bases from V and 5 bases from J, with 14 bases between. CDR3 residues: CASSSLGGGETQYF. DNA for the CDR3: TGTGCCAGCAGTTCCCTTGGGGGTGGGGAGACCCAGTACTTC.

In this sample, this clonotype turned up many times. The DNA of the CDR3 is TGTGCCAGCAGCTTAGGGGGGGCATACACTGAAGCTTTCTTT. Translated, it gives CASSLGGAYTEAFF. V gene TRBV7-9 combines with J gene TRBJ1-1; perhaps TRBD1 as D (6 bases). V was cut by 1 base and J by 3 bases, with 9 bases left in between. Germline CDR1 reads SEHNR; CDR2 reads FQNEAQ (reference sequence). The CDR3 has 14 amino acids.

This clonotype was recorded at least ten times. The chain employs TRBV2 and TRBJ1-2; 9 bases are shared with TRBD1. There are 14 residues in the CDR3. Germline V gives CDR1 SNHLY, CDR2 FYNNEI. Losses at the gene ends were 6 bases for V and 3 bases for J; bases not matched to a gene: 5. CDR3 protein: CASRRDRDHYGYTF. The CDR3 coding sequence is TGTGCCAGCAGACGGGACAGGGATCACTATGGCTACACCTTC.

This rearrangement joins TRBV4-1 to TRBJ2-5, with D possibly TRBD2 on 6 matching bases. In germline, CDR1 is MGHRA, CDR2 YSYEKL. Trimming pared 3 bases from V and 5 bases from J, leaving 16 bases between. The CDR3 runs 15 residues. CDR3 amino acids: CASSQDRDFFETQYF. CDR3 nucleotides: TGCGCCAGCAGCCAGGACCGGGACTTCTTTGAGACCCAGTACTTC.

The V call is TRBV9, the J call TRBJ1-2, with 10 bases aligning to TRBD1. This CDR3 spans 16 amino acids. Germline loops: CDR1 SGDLS, CDR2 YYNGEE. Unmatched junction bases numbered 12, after V lost 4 bases and J lost 6 bases. The CDR3 bases are TGTGCCAGCAGCTTTAGACCGGGACAGGGGATCCATGGCTACACCTTC. Protein product: CASSFRPGQGIHGYTF.

The J gene is TRBJ2-2, the V gene TRBV20-1; no clear D. The CDR3 runs 13 residues. Germline CDR1 and CDR2: DFQATT and SNEGSKA (reference sequence). Trimming pared 6 bases from V and 6 bases from J, leaving 14 bases between. CDR3 residues: CSARTPRAGELFF. CDR3 nucleotide sequence: TGCAGTGCCAGGACCCCCCGGGCCGGGGAGCTGTTTTTT.

V usage is TRBV3-1 and J usage is TRBJ2-5; 10 bases map to TRBD1. CDR1 LGHDT and CDR2 YNNKEL come from the germline V gene (reference sequence). This CDR3 has 17 amino acids. Trimming cost V 2 bases and J 5 bases; bases outside gene matches: 11. The CDR3 spells CASSQQPGTGAMETQYF. The CDR3 region has the DNA TGTGCCAGCAGCCAACAACCCGGGACAGGGGCTATGGAGACCCAGTACTTC.

The chain combines TRBV6-1 with TRBJ1-4; the D gene is possibly TRBD1 (5 bases). The V gene's germline CDR1 is MNHNS and CDR2 SASEGT. Trimming removed 5 bases at V and 5 bases at J, with 15 bases between. The CDR3 runs to 15 residues. The DNA for the CDR3 is TGTGCCAGCAGTTTATCCTGGGAGGGGAATGAAAAACTGTTTTTT. Residues: CASSLSWEGNEKLFF.

This clonotype was seen many times. The V and J genes are TRBV12-3 or TRBV12-4 and TRBJ1-5; no clear D. Between the trimmed V and J ends, which lost 7 bases and 1 base, there was a span of 11 bases. The length of the CDR3 is 14 residues. Here the CDR3 DNA reads TGTGCCAGCACGGAGGCGGGGAGCAATCAGCCCCAGCATTTT. This translates into CASTEAGSNQPQHF.

There are many counts of this clonotype. The V gene is TRBV6-1, the J gene TRBJ2-7, with 10 positions matching TRBD1. J gave up 3 bases and V 5 bases, and 7 bases lay outside the gene matches. This CDR3 is built from 15 residues. Germline CDR1 is MNHNS and CDR2 is SASEGT. In nucleotides, the CDR3 is TGTGCCAGCAGTTCCCCGGGACAGGGGTTCTACGAGCAGTACTTC. Encoded protein: CASSSPGQGFYEQYF.

This clonotype occurred many times. This sequence joins TRBV5-1 and TRBJ2-5; D is ambiguous. Trimming shortened V by 0 bases and J by 1 base, and 19 bases separated the two germline ends. CDR3 length: 18 residues. Looked up from germline, CDR1 is SGHRS and CDR2 is YFSETQ. The CDR3 coding sequence is TGCGCCAGCAGCTTGGCCTTAGTTGGCGGCCGAGTCCAAGAGACCCAGTACTTC. The encoded protein is CASSLALVGGRVQETQYF.

The sample holds a few counts of this clonotype. The chain couples TRBV7-3 to TRBJ1-6; perhaps TRBD1 as D (6 bases). Germline CDR1 reads SGHTA; CDR2 reads FQGTGA. Trimming removed 3 bases from V and 9 bases from J, with 12 bases in between. The CDR3 is 14 amino acids. DNA for the CDR3: TGTGCCAGCAGCTTTGGGGGGCGGGGTTCACCCCTCCACTTT. It encodes CASSFGGRGSPLHF.

This clonotype was seen many times. V gene TRBV20-1 combines with J gene TRBJ2-1, with D perhaps matching TRBD2 (6 bases). This CDR3 has 12 amino acids. The germline V gene has CDR1 DFQATT and CDR2 SNEGSKA (reference sequence). Trimming left V 1 base short and J 7 bases short, with 8 bases between. The DNA of the CDR3 is TGCAGTGCTAGAGTGGCGGGGAATGAGCAGTTCTTC. As protein: CSARVAGNEQFF.